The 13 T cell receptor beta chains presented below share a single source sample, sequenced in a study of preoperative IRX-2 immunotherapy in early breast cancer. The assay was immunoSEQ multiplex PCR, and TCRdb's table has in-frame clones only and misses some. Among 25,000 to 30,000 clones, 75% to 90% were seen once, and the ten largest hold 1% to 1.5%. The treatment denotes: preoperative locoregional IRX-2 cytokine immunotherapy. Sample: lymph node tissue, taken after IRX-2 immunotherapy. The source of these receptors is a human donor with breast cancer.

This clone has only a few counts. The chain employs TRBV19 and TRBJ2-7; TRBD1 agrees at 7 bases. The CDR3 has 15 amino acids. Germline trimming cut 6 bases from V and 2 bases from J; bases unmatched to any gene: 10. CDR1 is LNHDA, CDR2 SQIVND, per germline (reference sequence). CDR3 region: CASRPKTGITYEQYF. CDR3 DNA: TGTGCCAGTAGACCCAAGACAGGGATTACCTACGAGCAGTACTTC.

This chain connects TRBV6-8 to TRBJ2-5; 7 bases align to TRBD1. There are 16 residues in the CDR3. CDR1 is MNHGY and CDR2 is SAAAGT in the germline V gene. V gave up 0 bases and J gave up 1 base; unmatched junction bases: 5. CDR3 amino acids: CASSYSSSGGQETQYF. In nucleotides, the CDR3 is TGTGCCAGCAGTTACTCGAGTTCAGGGGGCCAAGAGACCCAGTACTTC.

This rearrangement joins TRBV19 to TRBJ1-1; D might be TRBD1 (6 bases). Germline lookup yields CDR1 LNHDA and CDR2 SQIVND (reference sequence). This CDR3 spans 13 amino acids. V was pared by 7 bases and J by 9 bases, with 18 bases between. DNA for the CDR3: TGTGCCAGTACCGAAAGTGGGGGGGCTCAAGCTTTCTTT. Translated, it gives CASTESGGAQAFF.

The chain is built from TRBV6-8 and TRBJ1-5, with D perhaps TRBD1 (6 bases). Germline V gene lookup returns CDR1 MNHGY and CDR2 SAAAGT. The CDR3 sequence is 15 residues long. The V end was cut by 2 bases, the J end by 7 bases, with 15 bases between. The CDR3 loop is CASSYTGTTGQPQHF. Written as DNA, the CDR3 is TGTGCCAGCAGTTACACCGGGACAACAGGACAGCCCCAGCATTTT.

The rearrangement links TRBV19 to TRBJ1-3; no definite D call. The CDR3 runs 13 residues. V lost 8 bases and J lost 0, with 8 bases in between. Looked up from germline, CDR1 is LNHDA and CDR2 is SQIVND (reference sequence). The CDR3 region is CASSFSSGNTIYF. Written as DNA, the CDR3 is TGTGCCAGTTCCTTCTCCTCTGGAAACACCATATATTTT. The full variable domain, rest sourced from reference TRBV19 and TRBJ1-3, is DGGITQSPKYLFRKEGQNVTLSCEQNLNHDAMYWYRQDPGQGLRLIYYSQIVNDFQKGDIAEGYSVSREKKESFPLTVTSAQKNPTAFYLCASSFSSGNTIYFGEGSWLTVV.

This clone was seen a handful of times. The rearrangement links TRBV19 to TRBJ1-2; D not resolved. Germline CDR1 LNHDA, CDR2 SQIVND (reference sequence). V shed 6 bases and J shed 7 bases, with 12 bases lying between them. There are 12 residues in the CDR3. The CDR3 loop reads CASSVRSAGYTF. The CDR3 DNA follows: TGTGCCAGTAGCGTAAGGTCCGCTGGCTACACCTTC.

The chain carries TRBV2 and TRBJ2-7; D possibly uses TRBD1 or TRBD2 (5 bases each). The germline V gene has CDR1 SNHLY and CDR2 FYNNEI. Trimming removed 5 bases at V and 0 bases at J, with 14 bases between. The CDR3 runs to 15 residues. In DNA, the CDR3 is TGTGCCAGCAGTTTTCGGGACGTGAGCTCCTACGAGCAGTACGTC. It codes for CASSFRDVSSYEQYV.

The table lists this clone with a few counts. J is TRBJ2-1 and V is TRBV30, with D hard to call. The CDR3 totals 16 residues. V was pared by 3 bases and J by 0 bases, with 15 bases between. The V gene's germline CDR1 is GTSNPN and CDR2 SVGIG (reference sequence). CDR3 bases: TGTGCCTGGAGGAATGCCTACTCCAGCTCCTACAATGAGCAGTTCTTC. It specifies CAWRNAYSSSYNEQFF.

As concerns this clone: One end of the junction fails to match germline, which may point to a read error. The CDR3: CVSSSLDGYKNIQYF. CDR3 DNA: TGTGTCAGTAGTTCCCTGGACGGCTACAAAAACATTCAGTACTTC. The V and J genes are TRBV19 and TRBJ2-4; no clear D gene. The CDR3 is 15 amino acids. CDR1 is LNHDA and CDR2 is SQIVND in the germline V gene (reference sequence).

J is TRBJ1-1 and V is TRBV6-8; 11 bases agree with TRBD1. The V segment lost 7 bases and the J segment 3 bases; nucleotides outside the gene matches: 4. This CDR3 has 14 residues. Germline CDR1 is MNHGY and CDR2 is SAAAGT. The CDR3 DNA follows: TGTGCCAGCACGTTGGGACAGGGGGACACTGAAGCTTTCTTT. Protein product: CASTLGQGDTEAFF.

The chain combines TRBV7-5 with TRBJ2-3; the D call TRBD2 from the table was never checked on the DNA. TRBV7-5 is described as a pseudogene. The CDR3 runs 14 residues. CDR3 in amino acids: CAGGTSGDTDTQYF. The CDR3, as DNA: TGTGCCGGAGGGACTAGCGGGGACACAGATACGCAGTATTTT.

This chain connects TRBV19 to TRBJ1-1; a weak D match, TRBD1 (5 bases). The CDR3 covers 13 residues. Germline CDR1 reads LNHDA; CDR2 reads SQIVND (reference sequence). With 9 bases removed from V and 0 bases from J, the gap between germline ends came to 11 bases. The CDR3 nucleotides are TGTGCCAGCCAAGGGACGCTGAACACTGAAGCTTTCTTT. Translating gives CASQGTLNTEAFF.

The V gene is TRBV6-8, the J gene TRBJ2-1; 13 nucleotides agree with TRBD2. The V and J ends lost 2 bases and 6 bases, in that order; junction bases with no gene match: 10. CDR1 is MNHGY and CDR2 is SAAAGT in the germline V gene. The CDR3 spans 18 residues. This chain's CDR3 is CASSYPRAGTSGTNEQFF. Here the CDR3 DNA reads TGTGCCAGCAGTTACCCCCGTGCCGGGACTAGCGGGACCAATGAGCAGTTCTTC.